This TCR beta chain was retrieved from a study of cytomegalovirus exposure and HLA in healthy donors. Study overall: The 130 or so validation repertoires used a platform that matched the one used for the 666 first-cohort repertoires, as a later analysis reported. The study's findings and limits: Later, an analysis found that TCR clusters from the first cohort tended to co-occur in the roughly 130 validation repertoires. Generally TCR sequences proved uncommon, though certain public TCRs appeared in numerous donors.

Produced via immunoSEQ multiplex PCR; TCRdb's table is partial and in-frame only. Of approximately 180,000 clones listed, approximately 87% are singletons. With regard to this clone: What it binds is not known.

Germline-derived CDR1 and CDR2 are LGHNA and YNFKEQ. V lost 0 bases, J lost 3 bases, and 9 bases lay in between. The CDR3 covers 15 residues. The sequenced sample consisted of PBMCs. This TCR was recovered from a woman aged 25 to 39 in good health and CMV-seronegative. The chain combines TRBV4-2 with TRBJ1-5; tentatively, D is TRBD1 (6 bases). The CDR3, as DNA: TGTGCCAGCAGCCAAGAGAGGGGGAACAATCAGCCCCAGCATTTT. This encodes CASSQERGNNQPQHF.